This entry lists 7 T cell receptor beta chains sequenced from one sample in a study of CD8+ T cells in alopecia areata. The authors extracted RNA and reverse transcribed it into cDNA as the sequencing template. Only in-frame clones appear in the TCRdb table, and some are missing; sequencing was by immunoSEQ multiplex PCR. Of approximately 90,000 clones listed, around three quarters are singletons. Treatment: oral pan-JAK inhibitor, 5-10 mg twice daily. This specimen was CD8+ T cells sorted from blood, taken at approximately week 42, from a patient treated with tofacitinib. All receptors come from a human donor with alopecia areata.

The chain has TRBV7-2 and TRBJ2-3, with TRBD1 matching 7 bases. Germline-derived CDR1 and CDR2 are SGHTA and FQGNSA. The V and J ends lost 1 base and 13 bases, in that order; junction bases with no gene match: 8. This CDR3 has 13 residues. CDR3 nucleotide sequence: TGTGCCAGCAGCTTAGGAACAGGGACAGAAGAGTATTTT. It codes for CASSLGTGTEEYF.

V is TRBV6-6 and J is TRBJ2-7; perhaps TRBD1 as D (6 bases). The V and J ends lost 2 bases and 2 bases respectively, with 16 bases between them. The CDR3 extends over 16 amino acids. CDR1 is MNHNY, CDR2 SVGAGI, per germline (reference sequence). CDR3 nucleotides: TGTGCCAGCAGTTACGCCCACGGGACACTCACCTACGAGCAGTACTTC. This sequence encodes CASSYAHGTLTYEQYF.

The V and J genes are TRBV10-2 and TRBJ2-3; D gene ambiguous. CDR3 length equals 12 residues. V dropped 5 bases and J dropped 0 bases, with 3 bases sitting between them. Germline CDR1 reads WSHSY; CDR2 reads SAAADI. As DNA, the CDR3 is TGCGCCAGCAGTTCAAGCACAGATACGCAGTATTTT. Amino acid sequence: CASSSSTDTQYF.

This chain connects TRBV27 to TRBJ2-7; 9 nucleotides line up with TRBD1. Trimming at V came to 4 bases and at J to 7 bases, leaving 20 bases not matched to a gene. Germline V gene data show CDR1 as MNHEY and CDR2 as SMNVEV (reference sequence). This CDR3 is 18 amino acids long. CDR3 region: CASSSTGTGSITLGEQYF. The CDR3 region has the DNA TGTGCCAGCAGTTCCACCGGGACAGGGAGCATAACTCTAGGGGAGCAGTACTTC.

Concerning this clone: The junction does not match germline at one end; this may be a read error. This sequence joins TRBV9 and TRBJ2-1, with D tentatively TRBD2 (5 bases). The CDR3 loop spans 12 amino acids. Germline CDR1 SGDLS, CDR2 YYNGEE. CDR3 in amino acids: CASSGRPEERFF. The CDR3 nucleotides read TGTGCCAGCAGCGGCAGACCGGAGGAGCGGTTCTTC.

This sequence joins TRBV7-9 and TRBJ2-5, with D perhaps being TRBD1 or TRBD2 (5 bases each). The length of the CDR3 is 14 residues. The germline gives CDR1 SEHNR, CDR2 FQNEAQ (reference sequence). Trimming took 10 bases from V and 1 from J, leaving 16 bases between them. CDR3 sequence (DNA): TGTGCCATCCCTCGGGCAGGGACCCAAGAGACCCAGTACTTC. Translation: CAIPRAGTQETQYF.

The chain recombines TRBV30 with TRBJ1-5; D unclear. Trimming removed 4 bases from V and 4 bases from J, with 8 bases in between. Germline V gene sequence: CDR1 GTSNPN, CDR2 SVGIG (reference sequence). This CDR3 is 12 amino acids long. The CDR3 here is CAWNAGNQPQHF. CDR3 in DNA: TGTGCCTGGAACGCGGGAAATCAGCCCCAGCATTTT.